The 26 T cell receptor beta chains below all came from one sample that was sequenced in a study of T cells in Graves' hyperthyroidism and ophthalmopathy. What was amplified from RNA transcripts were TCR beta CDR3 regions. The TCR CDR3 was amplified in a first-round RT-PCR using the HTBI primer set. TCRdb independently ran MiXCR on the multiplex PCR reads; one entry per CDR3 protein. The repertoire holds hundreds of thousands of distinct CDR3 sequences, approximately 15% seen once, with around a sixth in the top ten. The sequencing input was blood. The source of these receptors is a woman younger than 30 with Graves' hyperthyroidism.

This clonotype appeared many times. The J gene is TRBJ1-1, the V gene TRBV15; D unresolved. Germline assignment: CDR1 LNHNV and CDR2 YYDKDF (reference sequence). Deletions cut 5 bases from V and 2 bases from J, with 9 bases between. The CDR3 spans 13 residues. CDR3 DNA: TGTGCCACCAGCCTAAAGATAAACACTGAAGCTTTCTTT. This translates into CATSLKINTEAFF.

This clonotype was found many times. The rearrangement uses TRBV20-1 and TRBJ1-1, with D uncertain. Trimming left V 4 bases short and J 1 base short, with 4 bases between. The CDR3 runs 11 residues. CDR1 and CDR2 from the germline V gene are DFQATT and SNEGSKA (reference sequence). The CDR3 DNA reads TGCAGTGCTACCTCGAACACTGAAGCTTTCTTT. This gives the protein CSATSNTEAFF.

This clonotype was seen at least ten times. The CDR3 DNA reads as TGTGCCTGGAGTAGGAGGGCTACGCAGTATTTT. Its translation: CAWSRRATQYF. The chain uses TRBV30 and TRBJ2-3, with D perhaps TRBD2 (6 bases). Germline loops: CDR1 GTSNPN, CDR2 SVGIG (reference sequence). This CDR3 comprises 11 residues. V lost 2 bases, J lost 8 bases, and 8 bases lay in between.

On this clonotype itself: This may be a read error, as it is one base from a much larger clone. The CDR3: CASGQTSGRAGETQYF. CDR3 DNA sequence: TGTGCCAGCGGCCAAACTAGCGGGAGGGCCGGGGAGACCCAGTACTTC. The V call is TRBV7-2, the J call TRBJ2-5; 13 bases are shared with TRBD2. The length of the CDR3 is 16 residues. V lost 8 bases to trimming and J lost 5 bases; unmatched junction nucleotides: 11. CDR1 SGHTA and CDR2 FQGNSA come from the germline V gene.

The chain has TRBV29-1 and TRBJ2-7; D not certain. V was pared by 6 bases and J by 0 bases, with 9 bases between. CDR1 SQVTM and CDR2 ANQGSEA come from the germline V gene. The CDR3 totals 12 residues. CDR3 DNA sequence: TGCAGCGTAATAGTTACCTCCTACGAGCAGTACTTC. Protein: CSVIVTSYEQYF.

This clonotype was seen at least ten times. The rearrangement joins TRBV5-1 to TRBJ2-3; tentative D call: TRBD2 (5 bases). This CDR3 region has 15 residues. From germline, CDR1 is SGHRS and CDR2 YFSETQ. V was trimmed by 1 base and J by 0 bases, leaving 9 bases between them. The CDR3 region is CASSLFPGSTDTQYF. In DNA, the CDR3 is TGCGCCAGCAGCTTGTTTCCGGGAAGCACAGATACGCAGTATTTT.

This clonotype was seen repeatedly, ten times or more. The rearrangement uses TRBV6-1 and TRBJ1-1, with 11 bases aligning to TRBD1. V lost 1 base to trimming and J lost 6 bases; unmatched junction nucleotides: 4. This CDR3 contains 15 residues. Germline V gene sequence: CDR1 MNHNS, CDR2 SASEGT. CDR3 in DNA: TGTGCCAGCAGTGAAGTAAGGACAGGGGGCTCTGAAGCTTTCTTT. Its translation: CASSEVRTGGSEAFF.

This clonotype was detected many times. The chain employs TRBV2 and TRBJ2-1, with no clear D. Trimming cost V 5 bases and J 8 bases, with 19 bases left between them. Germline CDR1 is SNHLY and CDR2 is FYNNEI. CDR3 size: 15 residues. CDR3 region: CASSSGAPIRDEQFF. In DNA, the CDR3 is TGTGCCAGCAGTTCAGGAGCCCCGATACGCGATGAGCAGTTCTTC.

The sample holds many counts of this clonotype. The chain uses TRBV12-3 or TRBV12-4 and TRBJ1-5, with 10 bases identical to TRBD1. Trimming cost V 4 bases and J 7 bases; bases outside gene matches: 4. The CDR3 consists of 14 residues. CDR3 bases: TGTGCCAGCAGTTCGACAGGGGGCGGGCAGCCCCAGCATTTT. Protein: CASSSTGGGQPQHF.

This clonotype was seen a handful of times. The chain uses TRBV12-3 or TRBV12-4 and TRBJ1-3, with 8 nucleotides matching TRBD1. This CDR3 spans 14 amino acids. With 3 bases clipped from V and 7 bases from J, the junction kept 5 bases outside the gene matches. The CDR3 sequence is CASSFRTGFNTIYF. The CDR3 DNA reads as TGTGCCAGCAGTTTTAGGACAGGGTTTAACACCATATATTTT.

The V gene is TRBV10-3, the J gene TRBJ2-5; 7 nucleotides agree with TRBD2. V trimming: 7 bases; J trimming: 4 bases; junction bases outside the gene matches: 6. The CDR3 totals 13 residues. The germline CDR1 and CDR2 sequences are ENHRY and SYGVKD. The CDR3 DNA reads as TGTGCCATCATGCAGCGGGGTGGAGAGACCCAGTACTTC. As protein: CAIMQRGGETQYF.

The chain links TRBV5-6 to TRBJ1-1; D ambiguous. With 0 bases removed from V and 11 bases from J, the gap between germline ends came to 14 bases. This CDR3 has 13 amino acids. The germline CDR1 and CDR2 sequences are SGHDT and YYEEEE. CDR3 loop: CASSLGLRGDAFF. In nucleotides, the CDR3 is TGTGCCAGCAGCTTGGGTCTCCGGGGTGACGCTTTCTTT.

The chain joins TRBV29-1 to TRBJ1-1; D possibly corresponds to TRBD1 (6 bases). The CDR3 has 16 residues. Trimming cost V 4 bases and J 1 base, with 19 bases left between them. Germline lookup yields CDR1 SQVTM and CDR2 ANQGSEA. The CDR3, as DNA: TGCAGCGTTGTAATTCCAGGGGTCTCATGGAACACTGAAGCTTTCTTT. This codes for CSVVIPGVSWNTEAFF. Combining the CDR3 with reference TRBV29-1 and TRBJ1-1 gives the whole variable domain SAVISQKPSRDICQRGTSLTIQCQVDSQVTMMFWYRQQPGQSLTLIATANQGSEATYESGFVIDKFPISRPNLTFSTLTVSNMSPEDSSIYLCSVVIPGVSWNTEAFFGQGTRLTVV.

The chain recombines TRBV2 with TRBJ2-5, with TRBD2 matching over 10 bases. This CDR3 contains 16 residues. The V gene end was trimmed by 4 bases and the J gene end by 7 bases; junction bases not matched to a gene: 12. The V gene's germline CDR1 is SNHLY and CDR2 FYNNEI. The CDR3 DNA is TGTGCCAGCAGTGGACGGACTAGCGGCGGGTCGGGGACCCAGTACTTC. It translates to CASSGRTSGGSGTQYF.

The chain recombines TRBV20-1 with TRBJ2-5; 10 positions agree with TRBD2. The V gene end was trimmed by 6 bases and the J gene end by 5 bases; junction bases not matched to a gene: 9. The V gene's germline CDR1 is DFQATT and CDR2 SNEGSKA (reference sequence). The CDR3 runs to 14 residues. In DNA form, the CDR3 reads TGCAGTGCGTCCAAGCGGGGGGGCGGGGAGACCCAGTACTTC. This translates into CSASKRGGGETQYF.

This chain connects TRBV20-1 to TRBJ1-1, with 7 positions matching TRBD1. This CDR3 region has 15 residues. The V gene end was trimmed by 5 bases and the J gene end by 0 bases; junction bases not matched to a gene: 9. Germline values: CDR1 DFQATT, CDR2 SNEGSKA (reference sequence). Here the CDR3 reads CSAVQGTPMNTEAFF. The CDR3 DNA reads TGCAGTGCTGTACAGGGGACGCCTATGAACACTGAAGCTTTCTTT.

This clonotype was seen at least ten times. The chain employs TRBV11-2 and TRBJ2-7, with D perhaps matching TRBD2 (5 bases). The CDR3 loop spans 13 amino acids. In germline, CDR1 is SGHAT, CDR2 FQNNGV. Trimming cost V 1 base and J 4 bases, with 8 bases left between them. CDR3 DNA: TGTGCCAGCAGCTTAGGACTAATGTACGAGCAGTACTTC. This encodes CASSLGLMYEQYF. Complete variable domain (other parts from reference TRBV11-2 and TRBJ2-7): EAGVAQSPRYKIIEKRQSVAFWCNPISGHATLYWYQQILGQGPKLLIQFQNNGVVDDSQLPKDRFSAERLKGVDSTLKIQPAKLEDSAVYLCASSLGLMYEQYFGPGTRLTVT.

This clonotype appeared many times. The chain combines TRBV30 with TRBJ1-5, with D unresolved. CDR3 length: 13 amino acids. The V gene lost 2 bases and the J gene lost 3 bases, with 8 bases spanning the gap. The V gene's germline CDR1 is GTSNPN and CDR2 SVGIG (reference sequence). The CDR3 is CAWSRDPNQPQHF. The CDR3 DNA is TGTGCCTGGAGTCGAGACCCCAATCAGCCCCAGCATTTT.

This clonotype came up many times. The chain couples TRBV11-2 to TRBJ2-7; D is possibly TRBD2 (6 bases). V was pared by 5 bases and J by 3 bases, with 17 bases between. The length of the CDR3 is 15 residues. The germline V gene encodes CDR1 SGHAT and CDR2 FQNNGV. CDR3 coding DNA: TGTGCCAGCAGCCTCTCGGTGGGGGGAGGCTACGAGCAGTACTTC. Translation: CASSLSVGGGYEQYF.

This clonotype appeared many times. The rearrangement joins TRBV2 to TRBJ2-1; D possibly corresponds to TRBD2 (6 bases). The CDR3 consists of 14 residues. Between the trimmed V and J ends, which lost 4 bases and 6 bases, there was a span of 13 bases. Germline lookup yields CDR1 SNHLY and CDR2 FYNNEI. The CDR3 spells CASSVRLVLNEQFF. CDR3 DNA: TGTGCCAGCAGTGTCCGACTAGTCCTCAATGAGCAGTTCTTC.

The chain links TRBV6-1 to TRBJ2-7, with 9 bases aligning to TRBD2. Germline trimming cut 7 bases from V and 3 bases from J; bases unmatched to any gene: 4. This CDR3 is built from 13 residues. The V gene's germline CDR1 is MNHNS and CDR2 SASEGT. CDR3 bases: TGTGCCAGCAACAAAGCGGGGGGCTACGAGCAGTACTTC. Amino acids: CASNKAGGYEQYF.

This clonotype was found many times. As DNA, the CDR3 is TGTGCCAGCAGTACCGCGGACAGGCCGGGTCAGCCCCAGCATTTT. It translates to CASSTADRPGQPQHF. The gene calls are TRBV6-2 or TRBV6-3 and TRBJ1-5; 7 bases agree with TRBD1. After removal of 5 bases from V and 6 bases from J, the junction contained 10 bases not matched to a gene. Germline assignment: CDR1 MNHEY and CDR2 SVGEGT. This CDR3 contains 15 residues.

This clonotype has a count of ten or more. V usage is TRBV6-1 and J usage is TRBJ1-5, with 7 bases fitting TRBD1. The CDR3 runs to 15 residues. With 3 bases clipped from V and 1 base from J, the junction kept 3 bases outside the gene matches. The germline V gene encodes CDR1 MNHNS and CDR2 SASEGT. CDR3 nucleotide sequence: TGTGCCAGCAGTGAGATACAGGGGAGCAATCAGCCCCAGCATTTT. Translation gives CASSEIQGSNQPQHF.

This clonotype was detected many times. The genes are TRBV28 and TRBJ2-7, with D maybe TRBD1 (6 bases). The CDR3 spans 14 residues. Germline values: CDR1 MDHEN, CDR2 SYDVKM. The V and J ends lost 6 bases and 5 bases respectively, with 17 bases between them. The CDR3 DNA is TGTGCCAGCAGCCTAGAGAGGGGGAAACACGAGCAGTACTTC. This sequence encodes CASSLERGKHEQYF.

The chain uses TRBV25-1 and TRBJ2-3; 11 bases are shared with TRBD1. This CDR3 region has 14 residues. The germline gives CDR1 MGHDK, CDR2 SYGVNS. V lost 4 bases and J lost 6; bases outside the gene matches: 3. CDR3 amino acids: CASSGRDRGDTQYF. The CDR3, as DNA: TGTGCCAGCAGTGGCCGGGACAGGGGGGATACGCAGTATTTT.

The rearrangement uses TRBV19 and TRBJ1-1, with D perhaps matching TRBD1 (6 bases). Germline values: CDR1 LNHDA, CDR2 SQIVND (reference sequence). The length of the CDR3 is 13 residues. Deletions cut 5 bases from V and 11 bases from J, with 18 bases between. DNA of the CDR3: TGTGCCAGTAGTCGACAGGTAGACCCCGCCGCTTTCTTT. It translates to CASSRQVDPAAFF.